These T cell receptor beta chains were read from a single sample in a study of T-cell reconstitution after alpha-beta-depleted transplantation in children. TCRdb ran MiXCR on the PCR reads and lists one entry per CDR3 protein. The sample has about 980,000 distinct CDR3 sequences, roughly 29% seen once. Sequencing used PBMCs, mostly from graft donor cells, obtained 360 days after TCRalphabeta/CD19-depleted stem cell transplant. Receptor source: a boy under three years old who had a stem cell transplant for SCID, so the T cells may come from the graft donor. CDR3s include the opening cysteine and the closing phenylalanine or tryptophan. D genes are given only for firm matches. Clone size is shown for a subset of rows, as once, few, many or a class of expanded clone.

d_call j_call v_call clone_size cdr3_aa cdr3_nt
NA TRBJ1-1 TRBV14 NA CASSQGWASGAFF TGTGCCAGCAGCCAAGGTTGGGCGAGTGGAGCTTTCTTT
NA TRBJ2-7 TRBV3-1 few CASSNRNEQYF TGTGCCAGCAGCAACCGGAACGAGCAGTACTTC
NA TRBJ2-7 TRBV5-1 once CASSLIPGQFSEQYF TGCGCCAGCAGCTTGATACCCGGACAGTTTAGTGAGCAGTACTTC
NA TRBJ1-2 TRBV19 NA CASSPTGMGYYGYTF TGTGCCAGTAGTCCCACAGGGATGGGGTACTATGGCTACACCTTC
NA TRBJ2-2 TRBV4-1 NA CASSQDPAGSAGELFF TGCGCCAGCAGCCAAGATCCCGCAGGGTCGGCCGGGGAGCTGTTTTTT
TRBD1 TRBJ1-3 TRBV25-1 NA CASSPVPGQGLGGNTIYF TGTGCCAGCAGTCCCGTCCCGGGACAGGGACTTGGTGGAAACACCATATATTTT
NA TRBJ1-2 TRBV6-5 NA CASSSDKGHGYTF TGTGCCAGCAGTTCCGACAAGGGGCATGGCTACACCTTC
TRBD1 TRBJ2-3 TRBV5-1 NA CASSLTGVVDTQYF TGCGCCAGCAGCTTGACAGGGGTGGTAGATACGCAGTATTTT
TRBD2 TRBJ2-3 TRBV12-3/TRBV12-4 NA CASSQTSGGLADTQYF TGTGCCAGCAGCCAGACTAGCGGGGGCCTCGCAGATACGCAGTATTTT
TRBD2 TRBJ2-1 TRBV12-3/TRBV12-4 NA CASSSGLAGGENEQFF TGTGCCAGCAGTTCGGGACTAGCGGGGGGTGAGAATGAGCAGTTCTTC
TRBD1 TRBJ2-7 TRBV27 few CASSPDRGLVYEQYF TGTGCCAGCAGTCCAGACAGGGGGCTAGTGTACGAGCAGTACTTC
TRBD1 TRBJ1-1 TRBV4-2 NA CASSQEGTGWNTEAFF TGTGCCAGCAGCCAAGAGGGGACAGGGTGGAACACTGAAGCTTTCTTT
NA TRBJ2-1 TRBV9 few CASSVSRGVDFGEQFF TGTGCCAGCAGCGTAAGTAGGGGGGTTGATTTTGGTGAGCAGTTCTTC
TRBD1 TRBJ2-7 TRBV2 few CASTLQGVRYEQYF TGTGCCAGCACTTTACAGGGGGTTCGGTACGAGCAGTACTTC
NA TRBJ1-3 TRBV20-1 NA CSAPGSGPGNTIYF TGCAGTGCTCCCGGGTCCGGCCCTGGAAACACCATATATTTT
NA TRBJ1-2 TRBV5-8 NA CASSLGLGGYTF TGTGCCAGCAGCCTCGGCCTGGGGGGCTACACCTTC
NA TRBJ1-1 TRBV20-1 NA CSARKGHLNTEAFF TGCAGTGCTAGAAAGGGACACCTGAACACTGAAGCTTTCTTT